The 26 T cell receptor beta chains reported below all come from one sample, sequenced in a study of blood T cell repertoires in COVID-19. Sequencing used immunoSEQ multiplex PCR; TCRdb keeps in-frame clones, though not all of them. Found here are some 200,000 clones, 88% of them singletons; the top ten hold over 1.5%. The sample was peripheral blood. All receptors derive from a man aged 70-80 years with acute or convalescent COVID-19.

This clone was seen once. This chain links TRBV5-4 with TRBJ2-1; 10 bases are shared with TRBD2. V trimming: 0 bases; J trimming: 16 bases; junction bases outside the gene matches: 10. The CDR3 consists of 14 residues. In germline, CDR1 is SGHNT, CDR2 YYREEE (reference sequence). CDR3 DNA: TGTGCCAGCAGCTTGGGGATAGCGGGAGGAGGGTATTTCTTC. It translates to CASSLGIAGGGYFF. Together with reference TRBV5-4 and TRBJ2-1, the CDR3 gives the full variable domain: ETGVTQSPTHLIKTRGQQVTLRCSSQSGHNTVSWYQQALGQGPQFIFQYYREEENGRGNFPPRFSGLQFPNYSSELNVNALELDDSALYLCASSLGIAGGGYFFGPGTRLTVL.

This sequence joins TRBV5-1 and TRBJ2-3; 14 bases line up with TRBD2. The CDR3 has 16 residues. V shed 4 bases and J 6 bases; nucleotides not matched to a gene: 7. The V gene's germline CDR1 is SGHRS and CDR2 YFSETQ. The CDR3 DNA is TGCGCCAGCAGCGAAGGGACTAGCGGGAGTGGGGATACGCAGTATTTT. Translation gives CASSEGTSGSGDTQYF.

This clone has just one count. V is TRBV7-2 and J is TRBJ2-1; 10 nucleotides match TRBD2. Trimming at V came to 5 bases and at J to 4 bases, leaving 14 bases not matched to a gene. Germline loops: CDR1 SGHTA, CDR2 FQGNSA. This CDR3 is built from 18 residues. CDR3 nucleotide sequence: TGTGCCAGCAGCCCCCAATACGGACTAGCGGATTTGTACAATGAGCAGTTCTTC. It is translated as CASSPQYGLADLYNEQFF.

The chain employs TRBV18 and TRBJ2-7; a weak D match, TRBD1 (6 bases). The germline CDR1 and CDR2 sequences are KGHSH and LQKENI. V was pared by 4 bases and J by 5 bases, with 15 bases between. This CDR3 has 14 residues. The chain's CDR3 is CASSLNDRKDEQYF. The CDR3 DNA reads TGTGCCAGCTCACTCAACGACAGGAAAGACGAGCAGTACTTC.

This clone has at least ten counts. This chain joins TRBV9 and TRBJ1-5, with D perhaps matching TRBD1 (5 bases). The CDR3 runs to 14 residues. Germline V gene sequence: CDR1 SGDLS, CDR2 YYNGEE. Trimming removed 4 bases from V and 6 bases from J, with 14 bases in between. The CDR3 here is CASSRGREGQPQHF. Here the CDR3 DNA reads TGTGCCAGCAGCCGGGGCCGGGAGGGTCAGCCCCAGCATTTT.

The genes are TRBV2 and TRBJ2-3; perhaps TRBD1 as D (6 bases). In germline, CDR1 is SNHLY, CDR2 FYNNEI. Trimming removed 7 bases from V and 2 bases from J, with 16 bases in between. The CDR3 covers 15 residues. The CDR3 sequence: CASNTDSLNTDTQYF. CDR3 coding DNA: TGTGCCAGCAATACGGACAGTCTAAACACAGATACGCAGTATTTT.

In this sample, this clone turned up once. The V call is TRBV19, the J call TRBJ1-1; 8 bases match TRBD1. Germline trimming cut 3 bases from V and 9 bases from J; bases unmatched to any gene: 9. Germline V gene sequence: CDR1 LNHDA, CDR2 SQIVND (reference sequence). CDR3 length: 14 amino acids. CDR3 amino acids: CASSIRQGMGQAFF. The CDR3 bases are TGTGCCAGTAGTATCCGACAGGGGATGGGTCAAGCTTTCTTT.

The chain joins TRBV11-3 to TRBJ1-1, with D possibly being TRBD1 (6 bases). The CDR3 is 15 amino acids. V was trimmed by 5 bases and J by 8 bases, leaving 21 bases between them. Germline loops: CDR1 SGHNT, CDR2 YENEEA. CDR3 residues: CASSQKGHSLEEAFF. DNA of the CDR3: TGTGCCAGCAGCCAAAAGGGACATTCACTTGAGGAAGCTTTCTTT. Variable domain in full (rest from reference TRBV11-3 and TRBJ1-1): EAGVVQSPRYKIIEKKQPVAFWCNPISGHNTLYWYLQNLGQGPELLIRYENEEAVDDSQLPKDRFSAERLKGVDSTLKIQPAELGDSAVYLCASSQKGHSLEEAFFGQGTRLTVV.

The rearrangement uses TRBV18 and TRBJ2-3, with no clear D. Trimming left V 2 bases short and J 4 bases short, with 7 bases between. In germline, CDR1 is KGHSH, CDR2 LQKENI. There are 13 residues in the CDR3. CDR3 sequence: CASSPSFADTQYF. The CDR3 DNA follows: TGTGCCAGCTCACCAAGCTTCGCAGATACGCAGTATTTT.

The table lists this clone with a few counts. The chain combines TRBV6-5 with TRBJ2-7, with TRBD1 as a possible D gene (5 bases). Trimming took 2 bases from V and 5 from J, leaving 16 bases between them. CDR1 MNHEY and CDR2 SVGAGI come from the germline V gene. This CDR3 spans 15 amino acids. CDR3 in amino acids: CASSYGQGIEDEQYF. CDR3 nucleotides: TGTGCCAGCAGTTACGGGCAGGGTATCGAGGACGAGCAGTACTTC.

The chain combines TRBV7-3 with TRBJ1-1; possible D gene TRBD1, 6 bases. The ends were cut back, 6 bases at V and 1 base at J, with 15 bases in the middle. This CDR3 is 15 amino acids long. Germline V gene sequence: CDR1 SGHTA, CDR2 FQGTGA. The CDR3 sequence: CASSTSKQGNTEAFF. CDR3 in DNA: TGTGCCAGCAGTACCTCCAAACAGGGGAACACTGAAGCTTTCTTT. Full variable domain (outside the CDR3, taken from reference TRBV7-3 and TRBJ1-1): GAGVSQTPSNKVTEKGKYVELRCDPISGHTALYWYRQSLGQGPEFLIYFQGTGAADDSGLPNDRFFAVRPEGSVSTLKIQRTERGDSAVYLCASSTSKQGNTEAFFGQGTRLTVV.

The V and J genes are TRBV4-1 and TRBJ2-1; D call uncertain. The germline V and J ends were trimmed by 1 base and 0 bases, with 10 bases remaining between them. CDR1 and CDR2 from the germline V gene are MGHRA and YSYEKL. The CDR3 contains 16 residues. The CDR3 nucleotides read TGCGCCAGCAGCCAAGGGGCACAGAGCTCCTACAATGAGCAGTTCTTC. Amino acid sequence: CASSQGAQSSYNEQFF.

The chain carries TRBV28 and TRBJ2-3, with 9 bases that match TRBD2. Germline trimming cut 5 bases from V and 6 bases from J; bases unmatched to any gene: 15. Germline CDR1 and CDR2: MDHEN and SYDVKM. The CDR3 is 17 residues long. CDR3 loop: CASSLPGERGVRDTQYF. In DNA form, the CDR3 reads TGTGCCAGCAGTCTCCCCGGGGAGCGGGGGGTGCGGGATACGCAGTATTTT. Full variable domain (rest looked up from reference TRBV28 and TRBJ2-3): DVKVTQSSRYLVKRTGEKVFLECVQDMDHENMFWYRQDPGLGLRLIYFSYDVKMKEKGDIPEGYSVSREKKERFSLILESASTNQTSMYLCASSLPGERGVRDTQYFGPGTRLTVL.

This chain joins TRBV5-1 and TRBJ2-2; 13 nucleotides line up with TRBD2. Per the germline V gene, CDR1 is SGHRS and CDR2 is YFSETQ. This CDR3 is 16 amino acids long. The V gene end was trimmed by 1 base and the J gene end by 7 bases; junction bases not matched to a gene: 4. The CDR3 bases are TGCGCCAGCAGCTTGCGGACTAGCGGGAGTGGCGGGGAGCTGTTTTTT. Amino acids: CASSLRTSGSGGELFF.

DNA for the CDR3: TGCGCCAGCAGCTTAGGGACAGGGGGGGAAGAGACCCAGTACTTC. Its protein product is CASSLGTGGEETQYF. The chain combines TRBV5-1 with TRBJ2-5, with 11 positions matching TRBD1. Germline V gene lookup returns CDR1 SGHRS and CDR2 YFSETQ. V was pared by 2 bases and J by 3 bases, with 3 bases of the junction left unmatched. This CDR3 is built from 15 residues.

The count of this clone is one. This chain connects TRBV15 to TRBJ2-3; 8 bases are a match to TRBD2. CDR3 size: 16 residues. Per germline, CDR1 LNHNV and CDR2 YYDKDF (reference sequence). V lost 2 bases and J lost 3; bases outside the gene matches: 7. The CDR3 sequence: CATSRSISGMTDTQYF. As DNA, the CDR3 is TGTGCCACCAGCAGATCCATTAGCGGGATGACAGATACGCAGTATTTT.

The chain employs TRBV5-1 and TRBJ2-3; 8 bases are shared with TRBD2. Germline trimming cut 0 bases from V and 7 bases from J; bases unmatched to any gene: 10. Germline V gives CDR1 SGHRS, CDR2 YFSETQ. The CDR3 runs 16 residues. The CDR3, as DNA: TGCGCCAGCAGCTTGGGGGAGCTAGCGGGCGGGAATACGCAGTATTTT. This codes for CASSLGELAGGNTQYF.

This clone was recorded a few times. The chain couples TRBV5-4 to TRBJ2-7; 9 bases line up with TRBD2. Germline loops: CDR1 SGHNT, CDR2 YYREEE (reference sequence). With 0 bases clipped from V and 6 bases from J, the junction kept 4 bases outside the gene matches. The CDR3 runs to 14 residues. CDR3 in amino acids: CASSLGSGRTEQYF. The CDR3 coding sequence is TGTGCCAGCAGCTTGGGGAGCGGGAGGACCGAGCAGTACTTC.

The V and J genes are TRBV4-1 and TRBJ2-1; D call uncertain. The V gene lost 7 bases and the J gene lost 5 bases, with 6 bases spanning the gap. The CDR3 length is 11 residues. The germline V gene encodes CDR1 MGHRA and CDR2 YSYEKL. The CDR3 coding sequence is TGCGCCAGCAAGTCAGACAATGAGCAGTTCTTC. It codes for CASKSDNEQFF.

The V and J genes are TRBV29-1 and TRBJ2-7; D is unclear. The CDR3 totals 11 residues. Germline V gene data show CDR1 as SQVTM and CDR2 as ANQGSEA. The V end was cut by 4 bases, the J end by 4 bases, with 8 bases between. This chain's CDR3 is CSVAFRYEQYF. The CDR3 nucleotides are TGCAGCGTTGCGTTCAGATACGAGCAGTACTTC.

The rearrangement uses TRBV7-6 and TRBJ2-7; tentatively, D is TRBD2 (7 bases). The CDR3 covers 14 residues. Germline CDR1 is SGHVS and CDR2 is FNYEAQ. Trimming took 5 bases from V and 3 from J, leaving 14 bases between them. CDR3 region: CASSVGGLGYEQYF. DNA of the CDR3: TGTGCCAGCAGCGTCGGGGGGCTAGGCTACGAGCAGTACTTC.

V usage is TRBV7-3 and J usage is TRBJ2-1; perhaps TRBD2 as D (6 bases). V lost 0 bases to trimming and J lost 9 bases, with 6 bases between them. From germline, CDR1 is SGHTA and CDR2 FQGTGA. The CDR3 runs 12 residues. The CDR3 is CASSLTSGEQFF. The CDR3 DNA sequence: TGTGCCAGCAGCTTAACTAGCGGTGAGCAGTTCTTC.

This clone has a single count. The rearrangement links TRBV19 to TRBJ1-5, with D possibly TRBD1 on 6 matching bases. This CDR3 comprises 17 residues. V lost 3 bases and J lost 3, with 18 bases in between. From germline, CDR1 is LNHDA and CDR2 SQIVND (reference sequence). CDR3 DNA: TGTGCCAGTAGTATCTTTATGACAGGTACTTCCAATCAGCCCCAGCATTTT. Its protein product is CASSIFMTGTSNQPQHF.

The CDR3 protein is CASSLGTGDEQFF. CDR3 nucleotides: TGTGCCAGCAGCTTGGGGACAGGCGATGAGCAGTTCTTC. The rearrangement links TRBV5-6 to TRBJ2-1, with TRBD1 matching over 7 bases. The V segment lost 0 bases and the J segment 8 bases; nucleotides outside the gene matches: 2. The germline gives CDR1 SGHDT, CDR2 YYEEEE. The CDR3 extends over 13 amino acids.

The rearrangement links TRBV24-1 to TRBJ2-7; D not certain. The CDR3 has 11 residues. V was shortened by 9 bases and J by 7 bases, with 12 bases between the two germline ends. Germline V gene data show CDR1 as KGHDR and CDR2 as SFDVKD. CDR3 in DNA: TGTGCCACCCATCGGGTGAGGGAGCAGTACTTC. This encodes CATHRVREQYF.

This clone turned up a few times. The identical CDR3 is also encoded by other nucleotide sequences in the sample. V is TRBV19 and J is TRBJ1-4; tentatively, D is TRBD1 (5 bases). The length of the CDR3 is 13 residues. Trimming removed 7 bases at V and 6 bases at J, with 12 bases between. Germline V gene data show CDR1 as LNHDA and CDR2 as SQIVND (reference sequence). CDR3 loop: CASMGQGDEKLFF. The CDR3 DNA reads as TGTGCCAGTATGGGCCAAGGGGATGAAAAACTGTTTTTT.